A single sample gave rise to the 2 T cell receptor beta chains below, sequenced in a study of control samples from healthy donors and cancer patients. The table came from immunoSEQ multiplex PCR; TCRdb's copy has only in-frame clones and leaves some out. There are some 45,000 clones in the sample; less than 85% occur only once, and roughly 50% lies in the top ten. The sequenced material came from blood. These receptors came from a man aged 60 to 69 in good health.

The V gene is TRBV20-1, the J gene TRBJ1-1; D may be TRBD1 (5 bases). Germline CDR1 reads DFQATT; CDR2 reads SNEGSKA (reference sequence). The V gene lost 7 bases and the J gene lost 2 bases, with 8 bases spanning the gap. CDR3 length: 11 amino acids. The chain's CDR3 is CSGGINTEAFF. The CDR3 nucleotides are TGCAGTGGGGGGATTAACACTGAAGCTTTCTTT.

The rearrangement joins TRBV5-1 to TRBJ2-5; 7 bases map to TRBD1. V was clipped by 0 bases and J by 0 bases; unmatched bases: 2. CDR1 SGHRS and CDR2 YFSETQ come from the germline V gene. The CDR3 is 15 residues long. In nucleotides, the CDR3 is TGCGCCAGCAGCTTGGCGACAGGGTACCAAGAGACCCAGTACTTC. This encodes CASSLATGYQETQYF.